This T cell receptor beta chain derives from a study of cytomegalovirus exposure and HLA in healthy donors (dated by TCRdb to 2015 to 2018). Study-wide context: In an earlier analysis of several hundred of the donors, about 260 Gb of sequence data and roughly 100 million unique TCR beta sequences from 150 million to 200 million T cells were reported. About 320 gigabases of sequencing data and 80 million or so unique TCR sequences were included in an early release covering about 700 HLA-typed donors. The study was designed to test whether signatures of past pathogen exposure could be identified by cataloging public T cell receptors. Typing coverage varied by locus: roughly 620-630 donors for A, B, C, DRB1 and DQB1; roughly 520 for DQA1; some 610 for DPA1; roughly 470 for DPB1. A later genetic analysis took genome-wide SNP genotypes for about 55% of the 666 donors and used that subset as a discovery cohort. HLA typing covered class I and class II loci at four-digit resolution. On average, around 240,000 unique TCR beta nucleotide sequences were sequenced per donor among 398 genotyped donors of the cohort, with roughly 18% of those sequences being non-productive. The study profiled the T cell repertoires of around 700 subjects by immunosequencing and related them to cytomegalovirus serostatus. Roughly 5 DR-DQ haplotypes were handled as single units for association and clustering because linkage in the cohort was strong. In addition to the first cohort of several hundred subjects, a separate validation cohort of approximately 110 different subjects was used. A later analysis re-analyzed previously published TCR beta repertoires from roughly 630 donors and added high-resolution HLA genotyping to study TCR occurrence patterns. High-throughput TCR immunosequencing, statistical association of individual TCRs with disease status, and machine learning were combined to predict cytomegalovirus infection status. Donor age, sex, ethnicity and CMV serostatus were compiled alongside the repertoire data. Among the roughly 370 genotyped donors, around 81% belonged to the genetic ancestry cluster associated with self-reported Caucasian donors. An earlier analysis of 587 of the donors applied high-throughput TCR beta sequencing to assess whether each TCR beta V gene segment acted as functional or pseudogenic. All discovery cohort repertoires had been generated on a single sequencing platform. Rather than using new phenotypic data, the later analysis identified candidate immune exposures from TCR beta sequences and from how often those sequences occurred across donors.

Broad study findings and their caveats: According to a later genetic analysis, donors in an Asian-associated ancestry cluster had fewer N-insertions in productive TCRs than the roughly 670-donor mean. A further reported finding was that TCR beta sequences accurately predicted the HLA-A and HLA-B alleles for most subjects in the first cohort. Because counts were too low, approximately 15 rarely observed V segments, including chromosome 9 orphons, were excluded from the earlier analysis of several hundred of the donors. Assigning TCR associations to individual alleles was difficult when HLA alleles, especially DR and DQ, strongly co-occurred. While some public TCRs were present in many individuals, most TCR sequences turned up only very rarely across donors. CMV serostatus was the only immune exposure information available for the cohort. Most CMV-associated TCR beta chains appeared to be HLA-restricted in a later analysis, and the HLA associations seemed to be driven largely by CMV exposure. Some IMGT-functional V segments, including TRBV6-2 and TRBV6-3, could not be told apart with the 87-base-pair reads, so those segments were excluded. The classifier was reported to diagnose cytomegalovirus status with high specificity and sensitivity in both the original and validation cohorts. In an earlier analysis of 587 of the donors, most TCR beta V segments appeared in productive rearrangements about 87% or about 30% of the time, broadly matching IMGT annotations. The study listed 150 to 200 TCR beta chains as associated with cytomegalovirus. In this cohort, only TCR beta chains were sequenced, and detectable features were limited by the absence of alpha or paired-chain data. Correlated functional status among segregating V segments might reflect linkage disequilibrium, but an unknown experimental factor could not be ruled out. The authors suggested that the approach could potentially be extended to other disease states and immunological phenotypes. In a later analysis, the rate of TCR association differed among HLA loci, with DRB1 alleles having the most associated TCRs and HLA-C alleles having the fewest. Because HLA typing was missing for some donors at each locus, association tests included only the typed subset. In vitro tests confirmed that a few of the cytomegalovirus-associated TCR beta chains recognize cytomegalovirus antigens. V-gene and J-gene trimming of TCR beta chains was associated with a missense DCLRE1C variant in a later genetic analysis, and the association was replicated in an independent cohort. Several of the top co-occurrence clusters appeared to be linked to parvovirus B19, influenza, CMV and Epstein-Barr virus, according to a later analysis. A cluster of highly shared sequence variants was judged likely to represent a technical artifact of the sequencing pipeline. The presence/absence analyses assumed that sequencing depth was roughly uniform across donors, and that assumption may not be true. Specific HLA alleles were associated with about 17,000 TCR beta sequences at a false discovery rate of 0.05 in a later analysis. A later analysis found that HLA-associated TCR beta chains were more clonally expanded and had lower generation probabilities than equally common non-associated chains.

Libraries came from the immunoSEQ multiplex PCR assay. For the multiplex PCR, a mixture combining 60 forward primers for TCR Vbeta segments and 13 reverse primers for TCR Jbeta segments was used. The CDR3 region of rearranged TCR beta genes was amplified from genomic DNA by a multiplex PCR assay. Amplified TCR beta libraries were sequenced as 87-base-pair reads on the Illumina HiSeq System. On the authors' methods: In a later analysis, approximately 74 million unique TCR beta chains were counted across the roughly 610 repertoires, and roughly 11 million of these chains were shared by at least two donors. Raw reads were error-corrected and collapsed into unique sequences by a nearest-neighbor algorithm in which closely related sequences were merged to remove PCR and sequencing errors. CDR3 sequences were aligned to IMGT reference sequences to assign V, D and J gene segments. For a sequence to be retained, at least a six-nucleotide match to both a V gene segment and a J gene segment was required. A rearrangement was called productive if the CDR3 had no stop codons and remained in frame with V and J, and every other rearrangement was called non-productive. Following IMGT convention, CDR3 was defined as the stretch from the second conserved V-encoded cysteine up to the conserved J-encoded phenylalanine. In an earlier analysis of around 640 of the donors, sequences lacking an unambiguous match to a single V gene segment were excluded. In an earlier analysis of about 590 of the donors, a V segment was called functional when productive rearrangements were above 56.7%, and segregating when the standard deviation between donors exceeded 5%. A statistical classification framework was developed to diagnose cytomegalovirus status using the catalog of TCR beta chain sequences. In a later analysis, TCR nucleotide sequences were compared against IMGT/GENE-DB human TR gene sequences so that V and J genes could be assigned. In a later analysis, CDR3 sequences and most-parsimonious VDJ recombination scenarios were assigned using the TCRdist pipeline. In a later analysis, each TCR beta chain was defined by its CDR3 amino acid sequence together with its V-gene family, and reads without a unique V-gene family were excluded. To address suspected cross-contamination and a sequencing artifact, a later analysis removed under 600 highly shared, low-generation-probability nucleotide sequences. A later analysis calculated a clonal expansion index for each public chain from normalized within-repertoire ranks of inferred template counts. In a later analysis, generation probabilities were computed using a VDJ recombination model fitted to out-of-frame rearrangements, and the results were checked against IGoR. In a later analysis, hypergeometric tests were used to score TCR-TCR, TCR-HLA and TCR-CMV co-occurrence, with a repertoire-size bias correction applied to TCR pairs. False discovery rates were estimated in a later analysis by permuting HLA or CMV assignments 20 times. In a later analysis, co-occurring TCRs were grouped using DBSCAN, and TCRdist sequence similarity was added for clustering within HLA-allele-positive subsets. Repertoires with fewer than 30,000 or more than 120,000 public chains were left out of co-occurrence clustering, as were about 5 repertoires with anomalous nucleotide sharing. TCRdb's version of the immuneACCESS table is confined to in-frame rearrangements and falls short of the full clone set. An unresolved V gene accounts for under half of the shortfall where checked; the remainder is of unknown origin. V, J and clone size reflect that table, while D and trimming were determined from the DNA. The sample records around 140,000 clones, roughly 79% of which are singletons. 1.1% to 1.5% of the sample rests with the top ten.

CDR1 and CDR2 (SGHVS, FQNEAQ) derive from the germline V gene. Including the terminal cysteine and phenylalanine, the CDR3 comprises 12 residues. The retained sequence is limited to the CDR3, 36 bases, with the frame set at the first base. At the junction V is shortened by 5 bases and J by 9 bases, with 11 bases in between. The cohort consisted of 600 to 750 healthy bone marrow donors. At the time of sampling, all cohort members were nominally healthy, though unrecorded immune exposures were likely present. The donor tested CMV seronegative, placing the donor among the 350 to 400 seronegative members of the cohort. A peripheral blood sample was collected from each donor, and TCR beta sequencing was performed on peripheral blood mononuclear cells. Genomic DNA extraction from the blood cell samples was performed with the Qiagen DNeasy Blood Extraction Kit. Turning to this clone: Which antigen it targets is not known. No much larger clone is present one base from it, and per-base qualities are unavailable.

Sequencing input: PBMCs. The TCR sequence derives from a middle-aged woman in good health and CMV-seronegative. The chain joins TRBV7-8 to TRBJ1-3; no confident D gene assignment can be made. The nucleotide sequence is given as TGTGCCAGCAGCCCCTTCCGCGGCACCATATATTTT. Its protein reads: CASSPFRGTIYF.